This entry concerns a single T cell receptor beta chain. The CDR3 is 14 amino acids. Germline assignment: CDR1 SGHTA and CDR2 FQGNSA. Trimming removed 6 bases from V and 3 bases from J, with 15 bases in between. Repertoires were generated with immunoSEQ multiplex PCR, while TCRdb's copy carries only in-frame clones and drops some. The sample shows fewer than 85,000 clones, over 80% of them seen only once. These data originate in a study of T cell changes during pregnancy in multiple sclerosis. The rearrangement uses TRBV7-2 and TRBJ2-7, with D possibly matching TRBD2 (5 bases). The specimen was peripheral blood, collected before pregnancy. The receptor was isolated from a female donor with multiple sclerosis, enrolled in a pregnancy study. The CDR3 DNA reads TGTGCCAGCAGTCGGGATCTAATTTACTACGAGCAGTACTTC. Its translation is CASSRDLIYYEQYF.